What follows are 21 T cell receptor beta chains derived from one specimen sequenced in a study of T-cell memory formation after mild COVID-19. TCRdb reanalysed the 5' RACE reads using MiXCR and keeps one entry per CDR3 protein. The table includes some 40,000 distinct CDR3 sequences, 5% to 7% detected once. The sequenced sample was PBMCs or a T cell subset sorted from them (not recorded which). These receptor sequences come from an adult who had mild COVID-19 (a few samples of this study predate the infection). Cell type and time point are not known.

This clonotype came up a few times. V usage is TRBV6-1 and J usage is TRBJ1-5; TRBD1 matches 8 bases. Germline lookup yields CDR1 MNHNS and CDR2 SASEGT. The CDR3 contains 14 residues. J gave up 6 bases and V 8 bases, and 9 bases lay outside the gene matches. The CDR3 nucleotides are TGTGCCAGCGGCCCCGGACAGGGCCCTCAGCCCCAGCATTTT. Protein: CASGPGQGPQPQHF.

This clonotype was seen a handful of times. The gene calls are TRBV5-1 and TRBJ2-3; 7 positions match TRBD1. Per the germline V gene, CDR1 is SGHRS and CDR2 is YFSETQ. CDR3 length: 15 amino acids. J lost 1 base, V lost 2 bases, and 4 bases had no gene match. As DNA, the CDR3 is TGCGCCAGCAGCTTACAGGGGTTAGGCACAGATACGCAGTATTTT. It is translated as CASSLQGLGTDTQYF.

This clonotype was observed at least ten times. The chain uses TRBV12-3 or TRBV12-4 and TRBJ1-5, with D uncertain. Trimming left V 3 bases short and J 3 bases short, with 9 bases between. The CDR3 is made up of 14 amino acids. The CDR3 reads CASSFLQVNQPQHF. As DNA, the CDR3 is TGTGCCAGCAGTTTTCTCCAGGTCAATCAGCCCCAGCATTTT.

This clonotype was seen at least ten times. The chain uses TRBV5-1 and TRBJ2-2; D gene unclear. The CDR3 extends over 13 amino acids. From germline, CDR1 is SGHRS and CDR2 YFSETQ. Trimming pared 4 bases from V and 4 bases from J, leaving 8 bases between. DNA of the CDR3: TGCGCCAGCAGCCGGGTCAGCACCGGGGAGCTGTTTTTT. Its protein product is CASSRVSTGELFF.

This clonotype was observed many times. This chain uses TRBV27 with TRBJ2-7; 7 nucleotides align to TRBD1. Germline V lookup: CDR1 MNHEY, CDR2 SMNVEV (reference sequence). J gave up 2 bases and V 4 bases, and 5 bases lay outside the gene matches. The CDR3 is 14 residues long. The CDR3 DNA reads TGTGCCAGCAGTTCAAAGGGACAGACCTACGAGCAGTACTTC. It is translated as CASSSKGQTYEQYF.

This clonotype was detected only a few times. This chain connects TRBV9 to TRBJ1-6, with D maybe TRBD1 (5 bases). The germline V gene has CDR1 SGDLS and CDR2 YYNGEE. Trimming removed 0 bases from V and 10 bases from J, with 14 bases in between. The CDR3 contains 15 residues. The CDR3, as DNA: TGTGCCAGCAGCGTAGATCCAGGGATTCAATCACCCCTCCACTTT. Its translation is CASSVDPGIQSPLHF.

This clonotype has ten or more counts. The chain links TRBV24-1 to TRBJ2-1, with D unresolved. The germline V and J ends were trimmed by 4 bases and 8 bases, with 11 bases remaining between them. The CDR3 loop spans 13 amino acids. CDR1 is KGHDR, CDR2 SFDVKD, per germline. The CDR3 here is CATSEVAWDEQFF. The CDR3 bases are TGTGCCACCAGTGAGGTGGCGTGGGATGAGCAGTTCTTC.

This clonotype was detected only a few times. The chain recombines TRBV5-5 with TRBJ2-3; possibly TRBD2 for D (6 bases). Trimming removed 5 bases at V and 3 bases at J, with 13 bases between. Per the germline V gene, CDR1 is SGHKS and CDR2 is YYEKEE (reference sequence). The CDR3 covers 14 residues. CDR3 in amino acids: CASRGLAGTDTQYF. CDR3 in DNA: TGTGCCAGCAGGGGCCTTGCGGGGACAGATACGCAGTATTTT.

The CDR3 sequence: CASSLDRGGFLSSYEQYF. The CDR3 nucleotides are TGTGCCAGCAGCTTGGACAGGGGGGGCTTCCTCAGCTCCTACGAGCAGTACTTC. The V call is TRBV12-3 or TRBV12-4, the J call TRBJ2-7; 10 bases align to TRBD1. The CDR3 consists of 18 residues. V lost 6 bases and J lost 0; bases outside the gene matches: 14.

This clonotype was picked up a small number of times. V gene TRBV7-8 combines with J gene TRBJ2-1; D possibly corresponds to TRBD2 (6 bases). Germline V gene sequence: CDR1 SGHVS, CDR2 FQNEAQ. The CDR3 has 15 amino acids. V dropped 4 bases and J dropped 0 bases, with 10 bases sitting between them. For the CDR3, the DNA is TGTGCCAGCAGCTCTGGAGGGAGCTCCTACAATGAGCAGTTCTTC. Translated: CASSSGGSSYNEQFF.

There are a few counts of this clonotype. The chain joins TRBV7-2 to TRBJ1-1; D unresolved. Germline V gene data show CDR1 as SGHTA and CDR2 as FQGNSA. This CDR3 has 15 amino acids. The ends were cut back, 5 bases at V and 1 base at J, with 14 bases in the middle. CDR3 DNA: TGTGCCAGCAGCCCGGAAGGACTCGGGAACACTGAAGCTTTCTTT. Protein product: CASSPEGLGNTEAFF.

About this clonotype itself: A read error is possible here, since a much larger clone lies one base away. The rearrangement joins TRBV5-1 to TRBJ2-1, with D perhaps TRBD2 (5 bases). The CDR3 loop spans 12 amino acids. CDR1 is SGHRS, CDR2 YFSETQ, per germline. CDR3 DNA: TGCACCAGCAGCCCAAGTGGAGAGGGGCAGTTCTTC. It encodes CTSSPSGEGQFF.

The table lists this clonotype with a few counts. The CDR3 DNA sequence: TGTGCCAGCAGCCAAGAAGGTGGGATCGGACTCATGAACTATGGCTACACCTTC. Protein: CASSQEGGIGLMNYGYTF. The chain links TRBV3-1 to TRBJ1-2, with D unclear. Germline CDR1 and CDR2: LGHDT and YNNKEL (reference sequence). The CDR3 runs 18 residues. The V end lost 0 bases, the J end lost 2 bases, and 19 bases lay between the germline ends.

In this sample, this clonotype turned up a few times. The rearrangement links TRBV2 to TRBJ2-7, with a weak D call TRBD2 (5 bases). The V gene's germline CDR1 is SNHLY and CDR2 FYNNEI. V was pared by 7 bases and J by 6 bases, with 7 bases between. The CDR3 extends over 10 amino acids. CDR3 amino acids: CASNGGEQYF. CDR3 in DNA: TGTGCCAGCAACGGAGGCGAGCAGTACTTC.

This clonotype was found a few times. CDR3 sequence: CASSRGTSTDTQYF. CDR3 sequence (DNA): TGTGCCAGCAGCCGCGGAACTAGCACAGATACGCAGTATTTT. The rearrangement joins TRBV6-5 to TRBJ2-3; D is unresolved. Germline V gives CDR1 MNHEY, CDR2 SVGAGI. This CDR3 comprises 14 residues. The V and J ends lost 6 bases and 0 bases respectively, with 10 bases between them.

This clonotype was counted at least ten times. The rearrangement uses TRBV6-5 and TRBJ2-1; 15 bases are shared with TRBD2. The CDR3 is made up of 17 amino acids. Germline V CDR1 and CDR2: MNHEY, SVGAGI. V was pared by 4 bases and J by 4 bases, with 5 bases of the junction left unmatched. CDR3 in DNA: TGTGCCAGCAGTTCGAGGACTAGCGGGGGGGGTTACAATGAGCAGTTCTTC. Amino acids: CASSSRTSGGGYNEQFF.

In this sample, this clonotype is medium-sized. The genes are TRBV5-1 and TRBJ2-3; the match to TRBD1 covers 8 bases. CDR3 length: 14 amino acids. V lost 3 bases, J lost 4 bases, and 4 bases stayed unmatched. The germline gives CDR1 SGHRS, CDR2 YFSETQ. The CDR3 bases are TGCGCCAGCAGCTACGGACAGGGCGCAGATACGCAGTATTTT. This gives the protein CASSYGQGADTQYF.

This clonotype appeared a few times. The chain carries TRBV5-4 and TRBJ2-7; 9 bases align to TRBD2. The CDR3 loop spans 14 amino acids. CDR1 and CDR2 (germline): SGHNT, YYREEE (reference sequence). The ends lost 0 bases at V and 7 bases at J; junction bases unmatched: 5. The CDR3 is CASSLGGGGAEQYF. DNA for the CDR3: TGTGCCAGCAGCTTGGGAGGCGGGGGGGCTGAGCAGTACTTC. The full variable domain, with the rest looked up from reference TRBV5-4 and TRBJ2-7, is ETGVTQSPTHLIKTRGQQVTLRCSSQSGHNTVSWYQQALGQGPQFIFQYYREEENGRGNFPPRFSGLQFPNYSSELNVNALELDDSALYLCASSLGGGGAEQYFGPGTRLTVT.

This clonotype appeared many times. The chain's CDR3 is CASSPDSSYNEQFF. The CDR3 bases are TGCGCCAGCAGCCCGGACAGCTCCTACAATGAGCAGTTCTTC. The rearrangement joins TRBV5-1 to TRBJ2-1; the D gene is possibly TRBD1 (6 bases). The CDR3 loop spans 14 amino acids. Germline assignment: CDR1 SGHRS and CDR2 YFSETQ. The V end was cut by 4 bases, the J end by 0 bases, with 8 bases between.

This clonotype was seen more than once but under ten times. The chain is built from TRBV3-1 and TRBJ1-5, with 9 positions matching TRBD1. The junction had 7 bases not matched to a gene; V was cut back by 1 base and J by 0 bases. CDR1 and CDR2 (germline): LGHDT, YNNKEL (reference sequence). This CDR3 comprises 18 residues. The CDR3 is CASSQGSQGAFSNQPQHF. The CDR3 DNA sequence: TGTGCCAGCAGCCAAGGCTCACAGGGGGCGTTTAGCAATCAGCCCCAGCATTTT.

This clonotype has a handful of counts. This chain's CDR3 is CASSTPQARHTQYF. The CDR3 bases are TGTGCCAGCAGTACGCCCCAAGCAAGGCATACGCAGTATTTT. V is TRBV6-2 or TRBV6-3 and J is TRBJ2-3; D remains unclear. Trimming shortened V by 5 bases and J by 7 bases, and 16 bases separated the two germline ends. The germline V gene has CDR1 MNHEY and CDR2 SVGEGT. The CDR3 is 14 amino acids.